The entry below gives a single T cell receptor beta chain sequence along with its context. What it binds is unknown. This entry belongs to a study of blood T cells in healthy people across ages. General observations from the study: There was no known CMV status for donors, so expanded clonotype changes were possibly confounded.

V dropped 6 bases and J dropped 6 bases, with 11 bases sitting between them. This CDR3 has 12 residues. The germline CDR1 and CDR2 sequences are MNHEY and SVGAGI. Alongside a J-beta primer mix, a sample-barcoded 5' primer served in a second PCR lasting roughly 7 to 12 cycles. MiXCR was run by TCRdb on the 5' RACE reads, yielding one entry per CDR3 protein. This sample yields roughly 1,800,000 distinct CDR3 sequences, of which approximately 50% are seen a single time; roughly 2% belongs to the top ten. The sample was blood. This receptor was obtained from a woman aged 40 to 50 in good health. The rearrangement uses TRBV6-5 and TRBJ1-1; D unclear. The CDR3 protein is CASSRTTAEAFF. CDR3 coding DNA: TGTGCCAGCAGCCGTACGACGGCTGAAGCTTTCTTT.